The following is a TCR beta chain sequence with its context. The antigen is unknown. The germline V gene has CDR1 SGDLS and CDR2 YYNGEE. This CDR3 has 15 amino acids. The junction had 5 bases not matched to a gene; V was cut back by 0 bases and J by 5 bases. These data belong to a study of T cell responses to AZD1222 COVID-19 vaccine. Study-wide points: The CD4 TCRs associated with vaccination extended across spike and predominated at 160-218 and 743-854. Without day 14 samples, only post-peak T cell repertoires were studied. Clonal diversity was possibly underestimated, and the donors were mostly white British, with more females.

The protocol was immunoSEQ multiplex PCR, while the TCRdb copy is restricted to in-frame clones and leaves out a portion. Counted here are approximately 120,000 clones, 85% to 90% occurring once; the ten biggest clones make up around 4.4%. The chain recombines TRBV9 with TRBJ1-1, with 9 bases fitting TRBD1. The TCR originated in an adult who received the AZD1222 COVID-19 vaccine. The specimen was peripheral blood, collected 28 days after the second AZD1222 dose. CDR3 sequence (DNA): TGTGCCAGCAGCGTAGTGACAGGGGGTAATACTGAAGCTTTCTTT. This encodes CASSVVTGGNTEAFF.